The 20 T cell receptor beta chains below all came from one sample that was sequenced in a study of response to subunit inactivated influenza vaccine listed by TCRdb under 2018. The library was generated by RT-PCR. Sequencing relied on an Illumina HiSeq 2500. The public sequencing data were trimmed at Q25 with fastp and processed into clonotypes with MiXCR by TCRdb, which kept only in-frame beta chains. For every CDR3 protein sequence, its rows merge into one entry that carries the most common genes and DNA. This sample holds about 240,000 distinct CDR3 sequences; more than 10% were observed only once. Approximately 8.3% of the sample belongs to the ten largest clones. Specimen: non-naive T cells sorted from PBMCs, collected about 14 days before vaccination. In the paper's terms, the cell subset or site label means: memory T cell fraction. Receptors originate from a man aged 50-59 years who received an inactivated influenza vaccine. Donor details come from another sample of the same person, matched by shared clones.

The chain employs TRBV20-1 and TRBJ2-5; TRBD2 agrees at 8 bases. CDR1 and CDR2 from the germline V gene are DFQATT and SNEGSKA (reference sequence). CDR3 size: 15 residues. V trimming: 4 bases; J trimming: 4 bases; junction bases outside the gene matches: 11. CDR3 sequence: CSATPGSGRTETQYF. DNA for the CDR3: TGCAGTGCTACCCCGGGAAGCGGGAGAACAGAGACCCAGTACTTC.

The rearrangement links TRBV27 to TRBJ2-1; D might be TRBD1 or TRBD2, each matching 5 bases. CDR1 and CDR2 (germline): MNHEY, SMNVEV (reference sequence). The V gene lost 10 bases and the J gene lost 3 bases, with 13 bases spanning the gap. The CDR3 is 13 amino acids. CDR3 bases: TGTGCCACCTACGGGGCAGACTACAATGAGCAGTTCTTC. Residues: CATYGADYNEQFF.

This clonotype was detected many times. CDR3 amino acids: CASSQRTAPNTGELFF. In DNA, the CDR3 is TGCGCCAGCAGCCAGAGGACGGCCCCGAACACCGGGGAGCTGTTTTTT. The chain links TRBV5-1 to TRBJ2-2; unclear D gene. V lost 4 bases to trimming and J lost 0 bases, with 13 bases between them. The CDR3 spans 16 residues. Per germline, CDR1 SGHRS and CDR2 YFSETQ.

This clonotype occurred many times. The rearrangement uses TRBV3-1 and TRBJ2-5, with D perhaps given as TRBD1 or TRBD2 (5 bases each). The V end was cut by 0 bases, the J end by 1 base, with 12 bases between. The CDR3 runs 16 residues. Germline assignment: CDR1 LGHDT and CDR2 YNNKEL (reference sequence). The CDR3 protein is CASSQDRGVVQETQYF. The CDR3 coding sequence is TGTGCCAGCAGCCAAGATCGAGGGGTGGTCCAAGAGACCCAGTACTTC.

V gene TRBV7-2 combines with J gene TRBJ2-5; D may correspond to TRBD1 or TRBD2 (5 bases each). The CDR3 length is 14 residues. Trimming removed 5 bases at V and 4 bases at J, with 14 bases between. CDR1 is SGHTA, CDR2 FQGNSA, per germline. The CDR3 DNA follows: TGTGCCAGCAGCCTTCGGGGCCCCCCAGAGACCCAGTACTTC. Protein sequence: CASSLRGPPETQYF.

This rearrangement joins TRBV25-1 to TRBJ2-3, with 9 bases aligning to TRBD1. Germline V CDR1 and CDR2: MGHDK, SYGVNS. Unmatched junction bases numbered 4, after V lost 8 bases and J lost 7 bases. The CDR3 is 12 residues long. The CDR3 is CASGGQGYTQYF. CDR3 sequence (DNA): TGTGCCAGCGGGGGACAGGGTTATACGCAGTATTTT.

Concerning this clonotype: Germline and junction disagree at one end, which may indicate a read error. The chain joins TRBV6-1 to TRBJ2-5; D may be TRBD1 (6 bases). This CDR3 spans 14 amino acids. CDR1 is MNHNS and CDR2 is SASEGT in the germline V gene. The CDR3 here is CASGDRLGQETQYF. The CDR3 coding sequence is TGTGCCAGCGGTGACAGGCTAGGGCAAGAGACCCAGTACTTC.

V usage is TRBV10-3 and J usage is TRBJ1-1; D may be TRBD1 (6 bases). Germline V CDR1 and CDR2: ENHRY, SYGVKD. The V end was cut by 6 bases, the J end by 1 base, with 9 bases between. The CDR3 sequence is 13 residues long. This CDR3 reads CAISGQQNTEAFF. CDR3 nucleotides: TGTGCCATCAGCGGACAGCAGAACACTGAAGCTTTCTTT.

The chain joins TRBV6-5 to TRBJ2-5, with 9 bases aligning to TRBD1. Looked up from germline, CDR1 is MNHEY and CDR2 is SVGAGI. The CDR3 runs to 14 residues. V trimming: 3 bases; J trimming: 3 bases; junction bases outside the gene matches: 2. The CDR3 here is CASSYDRGKETQYF. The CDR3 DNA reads TGTGCCAGCAGTTATGACAGGGGGAAAGAGACCCAGTACTTC.

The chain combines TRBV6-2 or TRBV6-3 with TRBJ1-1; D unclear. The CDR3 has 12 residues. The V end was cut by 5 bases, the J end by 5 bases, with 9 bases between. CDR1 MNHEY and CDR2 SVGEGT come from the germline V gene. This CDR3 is CASSDRRTEAFF. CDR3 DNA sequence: TGTGCCAGCAGTGACCGCAGGACTGAAGCTTTCTTT.

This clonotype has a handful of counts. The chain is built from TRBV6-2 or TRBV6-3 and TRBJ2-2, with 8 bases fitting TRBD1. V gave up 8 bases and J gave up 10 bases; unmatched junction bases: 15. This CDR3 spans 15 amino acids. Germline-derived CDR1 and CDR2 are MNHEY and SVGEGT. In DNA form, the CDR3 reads TGTGCCAGCCTCCCCCGCCGGACAGGGAAGGAGGAGCTGTTTTTT. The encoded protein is CASLPRRTGKEELFF.

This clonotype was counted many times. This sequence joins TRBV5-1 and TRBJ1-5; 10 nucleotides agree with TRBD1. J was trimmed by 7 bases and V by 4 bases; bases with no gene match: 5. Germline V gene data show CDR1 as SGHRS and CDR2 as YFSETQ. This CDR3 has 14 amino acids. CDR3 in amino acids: CASSPRTGGQPQHF. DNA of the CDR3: TGCGCCAGCAGCCCCCGGACAGGGGGGCAGCCCCAGCATTTT.

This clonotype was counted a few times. The CDR3 DNA reads TGCGCCAGCAATCCAGCTAGGGGAAACAATGAGCAGTTCTTC. As protein: CASNPARGNNEQFF. The chain is built from TRBV5-1 and TRBJ2-1, with a weak D call TRBD1 (5 bases). The CDR3 loop spans 14 amino acids. Trimming cost V 6 bases and J 5 bases, with 15 bases left between them. Germline V CDR1 and CDR2: SGHRS, YFSETQ.

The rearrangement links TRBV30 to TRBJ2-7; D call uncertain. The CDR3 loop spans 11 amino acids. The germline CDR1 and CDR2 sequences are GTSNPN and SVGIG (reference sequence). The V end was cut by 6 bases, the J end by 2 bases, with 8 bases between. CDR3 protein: CACGLTYEQYF. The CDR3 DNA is TGTGCCTGCGGCCTTACCTACGAGCAGTACTTC.

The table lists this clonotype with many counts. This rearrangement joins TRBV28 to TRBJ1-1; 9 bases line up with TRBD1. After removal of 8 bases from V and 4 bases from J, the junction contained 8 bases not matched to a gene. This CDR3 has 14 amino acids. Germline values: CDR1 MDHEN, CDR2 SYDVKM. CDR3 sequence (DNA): TGTGCCAGCGAAGAACAGGGGGCGCGCACTGAAGCTTTCTTT. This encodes CASEEQGARTEAFF.

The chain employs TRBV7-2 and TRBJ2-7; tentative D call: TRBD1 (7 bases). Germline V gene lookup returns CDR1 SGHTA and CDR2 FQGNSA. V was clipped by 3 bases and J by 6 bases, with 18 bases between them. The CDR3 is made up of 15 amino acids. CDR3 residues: CASSFIPAGGSEQYF. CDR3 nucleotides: TGTGCCAGCAGCTTTATCCCTGCAGGGGGGAGCGAGCAGTACTTC. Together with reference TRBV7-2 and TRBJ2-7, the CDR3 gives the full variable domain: GAGVSQSPSNKVTEKGKDVELRCDPISGHTALYWYRQSLGQGLEFLIYFQGNSAPDKSGLPSDRFSAERTGGSVSTLTIQRTQQEDSAVYLCASSFIPAGGSEQYFGPGTRLTVT.

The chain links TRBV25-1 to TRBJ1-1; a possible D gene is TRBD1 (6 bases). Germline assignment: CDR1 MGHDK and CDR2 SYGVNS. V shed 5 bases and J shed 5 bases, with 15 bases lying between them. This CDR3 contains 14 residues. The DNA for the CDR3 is TGTGCCAGCAGTCCCCAACAGGGAGAGACTGAAGCTTTCTTT. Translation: CASSPQQGETEAFF.

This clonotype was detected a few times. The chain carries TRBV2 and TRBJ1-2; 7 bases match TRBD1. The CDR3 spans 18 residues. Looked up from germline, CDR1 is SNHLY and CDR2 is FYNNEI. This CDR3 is CTLCLAGVGGAENYGYTF. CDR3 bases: TGTACCCTCTGTTTAGCTGGGGTAGGGGGCGCAGAAAACTATGGCTACACCTTC.

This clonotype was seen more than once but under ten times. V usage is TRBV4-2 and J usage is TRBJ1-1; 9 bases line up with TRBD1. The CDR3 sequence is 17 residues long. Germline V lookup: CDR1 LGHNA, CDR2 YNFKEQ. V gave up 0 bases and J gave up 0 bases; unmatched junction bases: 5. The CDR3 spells CASSQERTGDMNTEAFF. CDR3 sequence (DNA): TGTGCCAGCAGCCAAGAAAGGACAGGGGACATGAACACTGAAGCTTTCTTT.

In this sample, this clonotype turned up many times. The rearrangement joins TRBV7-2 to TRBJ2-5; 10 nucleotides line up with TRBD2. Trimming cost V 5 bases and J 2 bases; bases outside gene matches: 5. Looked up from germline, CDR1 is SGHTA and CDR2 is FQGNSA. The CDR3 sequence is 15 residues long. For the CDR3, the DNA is TGTGCCAGCAGCAAACTAGCGGGATCACAAGAGACCCAGTACTTC. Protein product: CASSKLAGSQETQYF.